This TCR beta chain was sequenced in a study of cytotoxic CD8 clonotypes in ibrutinib-treated CLL. Study-wide background: Timing of response sample collection was a median approximately twelve months after treatment start, with a range of 6 to 36. Findings and caveats of the study: Private clonotypes, not public ones, expanded at ibrutinib response.

In regard to this clone: Antigen unknown.

The data were produced by immunoSEQ multiplex PCR, yet TCRdb's version contains in-frame clones alone and is incomplete. The sample gives 150,000 or so clones, approximately 80% of which show up once; about 7.4% is in the top ten. This sequence originates from a human donor with chronic lymphocytic leukemia. The material was PBMCs, obtained after 36 months of ibrutinib treatment.

The CDR3 nucleotides read TGTGCCAGCTCACCAGGAGGGCCAAATGGGAGAGAAGCTTTCTTT. It yields the protein CASSPGGPNGREAFF. The chain uses TRBV18 and TRBJ1-1; D not resolved. Trimming left V 2 bases short and J 8 bases short, with 18 bases between. Germline V lookup: CDR1 KGHSH, CDR2 LQKENI. CDR3 length: 15 residues.